Below, 10 T cell receptor beta chains from the same sample are listed, as sequenced in a study of OX40 agonist ivuxolimab in advanced cancers. Sequencing was performed with immunoSEQ multiplex PCR; in TCRdb, only in-frame clones are kept and a portion is missing. The data contain tens of thousands of clones, 80% to 90% of them singletons. Sequencing was performed on CD4+ or CD8+ T cells sorted from blood, taken in a trial of the OX40 agonist ivuxolimab. The source of these receptors is an adult with an advanced solid tumor such as melanoma, head and neck, liver or kidney cancer.

The chain links TRBV6-1 to TRBJ2-1; 9 bases map to TRBD2. Germline-derived CDR1 and CDR2 are MNHNS and SASEGT. The CDR3 sequence is 15 residues long. Unmatched junction bases numbered 8, after V lost 4 bases and J lost 7 bases. CDR3 amino acids: CASSAHSGSWNEQFF. The DNA for the CDR3 is TGTGCCAGCAGTGCTCATAGCGGGAGTTGGAATGAGCAGTTCTTC.

Remarks on this clone: At the DNA level, this CDR3 is encoded by other sequences in the same sample as well. V gene TRBV9 combines with J gene TRBJ1-3, with D possibly matching TRBD1 (5 bases). Germline V gene lookup returns CDR1 SGDLS and CDR2 YYNGEE. The CDR3 loop spans 12 amino acids. V was shortened by 8 bases and J by 6 bases, with 12 bases between the two germline ends. CDR3 DNA: TGTGCCAGTGGGGGAGCAGAAAACACCATATATTTT. This translates into CASGGAENTIYF.

A single count supports this clone. The J gene is TRBJ1-2, the V gene TRBV4-1; unclear D gene. Germline values: CDR1 MGHRA, CDR2 YSYEKL. V was pared by 0 bases and J by 4 bases, with 9 bases between. The CDR3 sequence is 14 residues long. The CDR3 reads CASSQDRGPYGYTF. The CDR3 coding sequence is TGCGCCAGCAGCCAAGATCGTGGTCCCTATGGCTACACCTTC.

This sequence joins TRBV30 and TRBJ1-1; 9 positions agree with TRBD1. Germline CDR1 reads GTSNPN; CDR2 reads SVGIG (reference sequence). Trimming removed 0 bases from V and 6 bases from J; junction bases left unmatched: 2. The CDR3 contains 13 residues. DNA for the CDR3: TGTGCCTGGAGTGTACAGGGGGCGGCTGAAGCTTTCTTT. It yields the protein CAWSVQGAAEAFF.

V gene TRBV4-1 combines with J gene TRBJ2-7; D is tentatively TRBD1 or TRBD2 (5 bases each). Trimming took off 4 bases at V and 6 bases at J, with 10 bases between the two ends. The CDR3 sequence is 12 residues long. Germline V gives CDR1 MGHRA, CDR2 YSYEKL. The CDR3 DNA reads as TGCGCCAGCAGCCCCGCCGGGGCCGAGCAGTACTTC. Protein product: CASSPAGAEQYF.

The V call is TRBV7-3, the J call TRBJ2-1, with 9 bases fitting TRBD2. V was pared by 3 bases and J by 5 bases, with 11 bases of the junction left unmatched. CDR1 is SGHTA and CDR2 is FQGTGA in the germline V gene. The CDR3 is 17 residues long. CDR3 DNA sequence: TGTGCCAGCAGCTTTGGATTGGCTAGCGGGAAGAACAATGAGCAGTTCTTC. It codes for CASSFGLASGKNNEQFF. Supplemented by reference TRBV7-3 and TRBJ2-1, the full variable domain reads GAGVSQTPSNKVTEKGKYVELRCDPISGHTALYWYRQSLGQGPEFLIYFQGTGAADDSGLPNDRFFAVRPEGSVSTLKIQRTERGDSAVYLCASSFGLASGKNNEQFFGPGTRLTVL.

Only a few counts were recorded for this clone. The chain couples TRBV9 to TRBJ2-5, with 7 nucleotides matching TRBD1. CDR1 is SGDLS and CDR2 is YYNGEE in the germline V gene. Unmatched junction bases numbered 3, after V lost 3 bases and J lost 1 base. The CDR3 is 14 residues long. In DNA, the CDR3 is TGTGCCAGCAGCGCGACAGGGATCCAAGAGACCCAGTACTTC. It encodes CASSATGIQETQYF. Complete variable domain (other parts from reference TRBV9 and TRBJ2-5): DSGVTQTPKHLITATGQRVTLRCSPRSGDLSVYWYQQSLDQGLQFLIQYYNGEERAKGNILERFSAQQFPDLHSELNLSSLELGDSALYFCASSATGIQETQYFGPGTRLLVL.

The rearrangement links TRBV19 to TRBJ2-3; unclear D gene. This CDR3 has 15 residues. V lost 6 bases, J lost 2 bases, and 15 bases lay in between. Germline V gives CDR1 LNHDA, CDR2 SQIVND (reference sequence). The CDR3 DNA reads as TGTGCCAGTAGCCCCCTCCGCGGAAACACAGATACGCAGTATTTT. Its protein product is CASSPLRGNTDTQYF.

The chain joins TRBV9 to TRBJ2-1, with D uncertain. The germline V gene encodes CDR1 SGDLS and CDR2 YYNGEE. V lost 3 bases to trimming and J lost 2 bases, with 6 bases between them. CDR3 length: 13 residues. The CDR3: CASSEGTYNEQFF. CDR3 sequence (DNA): TGTGCCAGCAGCGAGGGCACCTACAATGAGCAGTTCTTC.

The chain carries TRBV27 and TRBJ2-3, with D possibly matching TRBD1 (6 bases). Germline loops: CDR1 MNHEY, CDR2 SMNVEV (reference sequence). The CDR3 has 11 amino acids. Between the trimmed V and J ends, which lost 6 bases and 7 bases, there was a span of 8 bases. The CDR3 sequence is CASRQGYTQYF. The CDR3 DNA reads TGTGCCAGCAGGCAGGGGTATACGCAGTATTTT.